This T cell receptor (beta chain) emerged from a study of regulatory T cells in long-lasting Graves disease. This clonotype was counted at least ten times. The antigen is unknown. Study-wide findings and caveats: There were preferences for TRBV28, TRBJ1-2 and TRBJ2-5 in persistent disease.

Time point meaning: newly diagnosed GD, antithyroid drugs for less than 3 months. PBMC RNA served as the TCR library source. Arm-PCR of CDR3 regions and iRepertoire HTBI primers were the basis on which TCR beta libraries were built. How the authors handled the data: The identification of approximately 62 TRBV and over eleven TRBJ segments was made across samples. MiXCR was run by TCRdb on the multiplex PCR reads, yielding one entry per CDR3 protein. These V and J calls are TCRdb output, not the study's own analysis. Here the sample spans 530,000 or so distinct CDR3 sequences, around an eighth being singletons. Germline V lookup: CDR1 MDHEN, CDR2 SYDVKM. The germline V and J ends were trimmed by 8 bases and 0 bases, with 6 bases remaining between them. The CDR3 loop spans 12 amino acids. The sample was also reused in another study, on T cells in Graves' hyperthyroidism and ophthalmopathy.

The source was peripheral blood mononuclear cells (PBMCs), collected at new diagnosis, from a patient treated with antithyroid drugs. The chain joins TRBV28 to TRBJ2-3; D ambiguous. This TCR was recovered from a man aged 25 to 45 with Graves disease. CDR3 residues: CASAKSTDTQYF. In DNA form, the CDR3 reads TGTGCCAGCGCGAAAAGCACAGATACGCAGTATTTT. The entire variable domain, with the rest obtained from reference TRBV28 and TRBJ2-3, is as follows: DVKVTQSSRYLVKRTGEKVFLECVQDMDHENMFWYRQDPGLGLRLIYFSYDVKMKEKGDIPEGYSVSREKKERFSLILESASTNQTSMYLCASAKSTDTQYFGPGTRLTVL.